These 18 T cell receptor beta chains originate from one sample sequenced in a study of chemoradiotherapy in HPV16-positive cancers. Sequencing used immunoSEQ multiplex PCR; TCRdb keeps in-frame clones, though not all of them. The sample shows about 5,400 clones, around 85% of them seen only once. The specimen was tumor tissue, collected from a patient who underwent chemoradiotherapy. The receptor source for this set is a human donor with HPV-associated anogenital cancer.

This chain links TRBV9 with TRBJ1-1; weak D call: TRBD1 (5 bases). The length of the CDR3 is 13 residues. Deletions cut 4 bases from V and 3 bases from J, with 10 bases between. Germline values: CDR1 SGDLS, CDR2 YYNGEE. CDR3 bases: TGTGCCAGCAGCCCGGGGGACGACACTGAAGCTTTCTTT. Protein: CASSPGDDTEAFF. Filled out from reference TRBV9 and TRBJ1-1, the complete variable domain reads DSGVTQTPKHLITATGQRVTLRCSPRSGDLSVYWYQQSLDQGLQFLIQYYNGEERAKGNILERFSAQQFPDLHSELNLSSLELGDSALYFCASSPGDDTEAFFGQGTRLTVV.

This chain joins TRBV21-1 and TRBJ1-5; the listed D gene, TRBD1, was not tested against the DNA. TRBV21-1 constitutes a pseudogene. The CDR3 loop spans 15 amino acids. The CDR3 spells CASTISGQDNQPQHF. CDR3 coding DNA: TGTGCCAGCACCATATCGGGACAGGACAATCAGCCCCAGCATTTT.

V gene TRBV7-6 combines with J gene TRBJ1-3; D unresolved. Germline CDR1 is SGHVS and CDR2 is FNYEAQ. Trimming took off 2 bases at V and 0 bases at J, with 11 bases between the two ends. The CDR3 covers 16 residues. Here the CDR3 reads CASSLLREGSGNTIYF. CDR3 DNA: TGTGCCAGCAGCTTATTGAGGGAGGGCTCTGGAAACACCATATATTTT.

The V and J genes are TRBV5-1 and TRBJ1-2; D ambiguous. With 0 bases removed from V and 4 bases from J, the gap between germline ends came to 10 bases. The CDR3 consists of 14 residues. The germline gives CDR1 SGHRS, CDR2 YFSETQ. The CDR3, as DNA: TGCGCCAGCAGCTTGGGTGGGGTTTTCTATGGCTACACCTTC. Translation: CASSLGGVFYGYTF.

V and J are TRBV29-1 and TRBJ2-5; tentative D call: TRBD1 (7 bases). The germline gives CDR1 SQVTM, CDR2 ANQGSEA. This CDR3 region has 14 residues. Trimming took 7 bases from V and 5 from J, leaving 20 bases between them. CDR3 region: CSAQGGGRGETQYF. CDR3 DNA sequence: TGCAGCGCCCAAGGAGGGGGCCGAGGGGAGACCCAGTACTTC.

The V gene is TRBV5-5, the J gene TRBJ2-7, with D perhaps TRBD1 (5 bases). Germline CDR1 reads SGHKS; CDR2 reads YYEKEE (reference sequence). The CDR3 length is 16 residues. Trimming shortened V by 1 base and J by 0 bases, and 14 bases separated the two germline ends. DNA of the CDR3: TGTGCCAGCAGCTTGAAGCCGGGTCAGGGCTCCTACGAGCAGTACGTC. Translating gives CASSLKPGQGSYEQYV.

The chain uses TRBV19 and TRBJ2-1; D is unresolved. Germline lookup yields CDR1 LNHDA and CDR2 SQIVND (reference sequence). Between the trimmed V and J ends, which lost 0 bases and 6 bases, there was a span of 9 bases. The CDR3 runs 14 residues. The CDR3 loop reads CASSIDVGFNEQFF. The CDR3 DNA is TGTGCCAGTAGTATAGATGTCGGGTTCAATGAGCAGTTCTTC. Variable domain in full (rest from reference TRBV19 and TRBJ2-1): DGGITQSPKYLFRKEGQNVTLSCEQNLNHDAMYWYRQDPGQGLRLIYYSQIVNDFQKGDIAEGYSVSREKKESFPLTVTSAQKNPTAFYLCASSIDVGFNEQFFGPGTRLTVL.

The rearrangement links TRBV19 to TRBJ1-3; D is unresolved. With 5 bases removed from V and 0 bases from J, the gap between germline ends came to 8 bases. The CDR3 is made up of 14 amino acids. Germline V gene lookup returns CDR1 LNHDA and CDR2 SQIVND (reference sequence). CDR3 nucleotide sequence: TGTGCCAGTAGTTGGGCAAGCTCTGGAAACACCATATATTTT. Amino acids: CASSWASSGNTIYF.

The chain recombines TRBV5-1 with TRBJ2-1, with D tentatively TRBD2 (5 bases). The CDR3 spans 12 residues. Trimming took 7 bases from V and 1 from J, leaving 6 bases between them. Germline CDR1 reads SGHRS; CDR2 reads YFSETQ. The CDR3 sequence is CASGSSYNEQFF. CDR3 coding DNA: TGCGCCAGCGGGAGTTCCTACAATGAGCAGTTCTTC.

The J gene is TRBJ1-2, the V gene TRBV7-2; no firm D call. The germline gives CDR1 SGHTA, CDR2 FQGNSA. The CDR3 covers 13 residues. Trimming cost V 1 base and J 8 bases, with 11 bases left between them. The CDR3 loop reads CASSLDLGIGYTF. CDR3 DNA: TGTGCCAGCAGCTTAGATCTAGGGATCGGCTACACCTTC. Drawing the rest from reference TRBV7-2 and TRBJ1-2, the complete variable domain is GAGVSQSPSNKVTEKGKDVELRCDPISGHTALYWYRQSLGQGLEFLIYFQGNSAPDKSGLPSDRFSAERTGGSVSTLTIQRTQQEDSAVYLCASSLDLGIGYTFGSGTRLTVV.

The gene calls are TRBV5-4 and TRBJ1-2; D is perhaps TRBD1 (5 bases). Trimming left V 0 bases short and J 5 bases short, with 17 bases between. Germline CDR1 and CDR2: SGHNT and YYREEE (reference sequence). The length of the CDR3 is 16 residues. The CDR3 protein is CASSLGGVGENYGYTF. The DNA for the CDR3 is TGTGCCAGCAGCTTGGGGGGAGTGGGGGAGAATTATGGCTACACCTTC.

CDR3 nucleotides: TGTGCCAGCCAGGACAGGGAGAATTATGGCTACACCTTC. Translation: CASQDRENYGYTF. This sequence joins TRBV27 and TRBJ1-2; 8 bases map to TRBD1. CDR3 length equals 13 residues. With 8 bases clipped from V and 5 bases from J, the junction kept 7 bases outside the gene matches. Germline CDR1 is MNHEY and CDR2 is SMNVEV (reference sequence).

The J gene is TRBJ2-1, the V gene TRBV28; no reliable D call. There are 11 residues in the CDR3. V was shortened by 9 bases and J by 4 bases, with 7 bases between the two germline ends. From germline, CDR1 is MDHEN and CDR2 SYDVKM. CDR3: CASLGYNEQFF. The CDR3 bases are TGTGCCAGTTTAGGTTACAATGAGCAGTTCTTC.

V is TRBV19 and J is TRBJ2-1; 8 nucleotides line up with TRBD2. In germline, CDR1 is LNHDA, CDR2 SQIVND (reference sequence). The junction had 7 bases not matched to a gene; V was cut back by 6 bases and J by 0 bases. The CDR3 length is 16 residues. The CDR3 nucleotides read TGTGCCAGTAGGGGGATAGCGGGGAGCTCCTACAATGAGCAGTTCTTC. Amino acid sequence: CASRGIAGSSYNEQFF.

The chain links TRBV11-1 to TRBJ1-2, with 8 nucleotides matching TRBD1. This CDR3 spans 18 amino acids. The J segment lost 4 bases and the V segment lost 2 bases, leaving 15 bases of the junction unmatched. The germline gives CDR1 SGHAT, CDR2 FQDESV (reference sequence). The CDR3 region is CASSLNRDRNLGAYGYTF. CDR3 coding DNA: TGTGCCAGCAGCTTAAACCGGGACAGGAATCTCGGCGCCTATGGCTACACCTTC.

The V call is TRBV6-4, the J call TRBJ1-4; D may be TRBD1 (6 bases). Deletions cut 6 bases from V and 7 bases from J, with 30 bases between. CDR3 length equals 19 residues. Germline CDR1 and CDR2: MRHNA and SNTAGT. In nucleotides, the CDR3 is TGTGCCAGCAGGGAAGTACCGCAGACAGAGGGGGGAAGTGGTGAAAAACTGTTTTTT. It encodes CASREVPQTEGGSGEKLFF.

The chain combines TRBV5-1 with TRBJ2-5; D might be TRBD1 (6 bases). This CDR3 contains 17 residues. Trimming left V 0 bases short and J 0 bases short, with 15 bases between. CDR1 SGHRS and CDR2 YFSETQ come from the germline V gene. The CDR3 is CASSLGHAGANQETQYF. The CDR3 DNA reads TGCGCCAGCAGCTTGGGTCATGCAGGGGCCAACCAAGAGACCCAGTACTTC.

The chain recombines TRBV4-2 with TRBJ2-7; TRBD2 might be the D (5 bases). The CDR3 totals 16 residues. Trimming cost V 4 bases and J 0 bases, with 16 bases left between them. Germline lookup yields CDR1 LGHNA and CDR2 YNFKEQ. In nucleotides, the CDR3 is TGTGCCAGCAGCCGAGGAAGCGAGGGAAGCTCCTACGAGCAGTACGTC. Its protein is CASSRGSEGSSYEQYV.